The text below deals with one TCR beta chain. This CDR3 contains 14 residues. Germline CDR1 and CDR2: LNHDA and SQIVND (reference sequence). Trimming took 6 bases from V and 2 from J, leaving 12 bases between them. The sample belongs to a study of shared clonotypes between healthy human individuals. Across several immunoSEQ plates, the genomic DNA of each subset was split evenly. The assay was immunoSEQ multiplex PCR, and TCRdb's table has in-frame clones only and misses some. The data hold 400,000 to 500,000 clones, with 79% observed a single time. Each unsorted sample relied on roughly 90 million PBMCs as its source of genomic DNA.

The chain links TRBV19 to TRBJ2-3; D not resolved. The receptor was derived from a woman between 40 and 55 years old in good health. Some clones in this sample may be carry-over from other donors' samples. Sequenced: PBMCs. The CDR3 here is CASSPRHSTDTQYF. The CDR3 coding sequence is TGTGCCAGTAGCCCCCGCCATTCCACAGATACGCAGTATTTT.